Given below is one T cell receptor beta chain in context. This clonotype was counted between two and nine times. This receptor's antigen is unknown. No qualities accompany the bases; no much larger clone lies one base away. Ficoll-Paque density gradient centrifugation was used to isolate PBMCs. The data originate from a study of T-cell memory formation after mild COVID-19 (dated by TCRdb to about 2021). Describing the broader study: Most TCR sequence clusters were specific to one of the two donors. T-cell clones expanding and contracting after mild COVID-19 in two donors were tracked by longitudinal TCRalpha and TCRbeta repertoire sequencing. Two young, previously healthy adult volunteers, one female and one male, were included in the cohort. What the authors observed across the whole study: SARS-CoV-2 specificity of the second-wave clones peaking on day 37 was not confirmed. Only two mild cases were covered by the study, and larger cohorts that include severe cases with pre-infection samples were considered necessary. Clones that contracted from day 15 to 85 showed balanced CD4/CD8 phenotypes, whereas a second wave of clones that expanded from day 15 to 37 leaned towards CD4+. Some responding clones were found in pre-infection memory, which suggests that pre-existing cross-reactive memory T cells took part in the SARS-CoV-2 response. Contracting CD4+ clones appeared mostly in the CM and EM memory subsets, whereas CD8+ clones were enriched in EMRA.

The CDR3 sequence holds 12 residues, the cysteine and phenylalanine included. The DNA shown is the 36-base CDR3, in frame from base 1. CDR1 SGHRS and CDR2 YFSETQ are derived from the germline V gene. A distance of 14 bases separates the germline ends of V and J, which lose 4 bases and 9 bases respectively. Sequencing used an Illumina NovaSeq 6000. Using 5'RACE with constant-segment primers, TCRalpha and TCRbeta cDNA libraries were constructed, with sample barcodes and unique molecular identifiers added in the process. RNA was extracted from every sample with Trizol reagent. The libraries were amplified in two PCR steps, and the second step added a second sample barcode and Illumina TruSeq adapters. The libraries were sequenced on an Illumina NovaSeq using 2 x 150 bp paired-end reads. As for the original processing: With migec v1.2.7, reads were demultiplexed and then collapsed into UMI-guided consensus sequences. Using mixcr v2.1.11, UMI consensuses were aligned to TRA and TRB V and J templates and then assembled into clonotypes. Expanded or contracted clonotypes were those called significant by both edgeR and NoisET, with noise models trained on biological replicates. For edgeR calls, the cutoffs were a false discovery rate-adjusted p below 0.01 and a log2 fold-change threshold of 1. As an exploratory analysis of dynamics, max-normalized trajectories of the 1000 most abundant clonotypes were examined by PCA with hierarchical clustering. Separately sequenced CD4+ and CD8+ repertoires were used to assign a CD4 or CD8 phenotype to each responding clone. TCRdb passed the public sequencing reads through fastp at Q25 and MiXCR, retaining productive beta sequences. Rows with one shared CDR3 protein collapse into an entry with the most common genes and DNA. TCRdb assigned the V and J calls; the authors' analysis was not used. The sample has 560,000 or so distinct CDR3 sequences on record, roughly 17% of them singletons. The ten largest clones represent roughly 7.7% of the sample.

This TCR was sampled from an adult woman who had mild COVID-19 (a few samples of this study predate the infection). The sample titles of this study are shuffled in the database, so cell type and time point are left out; the donor was told from shared clones. The material sequenced was PBMCs or a T cell subset sorted from them (not recorded which). The V and J segments used are TRBV5-1 and TRBJ2-7; the D segment could be TRBD1, given 5 matching bases. The CDR3 amino acid sequence is: CASSDGPQGQYF. In nucleotides, the sequence is TGCGCCAGCAGCGACGGGCCCCAGGGGCAGTACTTC. Beyond the CDR3, the reference TRBV5-1 and TRBJ2-7 genes provide the residues; the full variable domain reads: KAGVTQTPRYLIKTRGQQVTLSCSPISGHRSVSWYQQTPGQGLQFLFEYFSETQRNKGNFPGRFSGRQFSNSRSEMNVSTLELGDSALYLCASSDGPQGQYFGPGTRLTVT.